The T cell receptor (beta chain) described here comes from a study of metastatic and nonmetastatic thyroid tumors. For the study at large: The comparison covered peripheral blood and tumor or nodule tissue in malignant and benign thyroid patients.

TCRdb reassembled clones from the PCR reads with MiXCR. The table shows some 45,000 clones, with over 10% occurring only once. Germline V gene sequence: CDR1 SGHTA, CDR2 FQGNSA. V lost 2 bases to trimming and J lost 4 bases, with 8 bases between them. This CDR3 is built from 13 residues. None of the patients had undergone any treatment ahead of thyroid surgery. This clonotype was sampled from a male donor with papillary thyroid cancer or a benign thyroid nodule (not recorded which). Some clones in this sample may be carry-over from other donors' samples. Sequencing was done on a sample of blood. This chain links TRBV7-2 with TRBJ1-2; possible D gene TRBD1, 5 bases. CDR3 coding DNA: TGTGCCAGCAGCTTAAGGGGAATCTATGGCTACACCTTC. As protein: CASSLRGIYGYTF.